The rows below give T cell receptor beta chains drawn from one sample of a study of response to subunit inactivated influenza vaccine. TCRdb processed the RT-PCR reads anew with MiXCR; each CDR3 protein has one entry. The sample lists about 520,000 distinct CDR3 sequences; about 25% were seen once. Sequenced here: CD4+ T cells sorted from PBMCs, sampled around 5 days after vaccination. The receptors shown here come from a man over 45 who received an inactivated influenza vaccine. CDR3s include the opening cysteine and the closing phenylalanine or tryptophan.

TRBJ2-5 | TRBV3-1 | CASSQHRAGETQYF
TRBJ2-3 | TRBV5-1 | CATKQGEGTDTQYF
TRBJ2-3 | TRBV5-4 | CASSLDFSPDTQYF
TRBJ2-3 | TRBV7-2 | CASSSEGGTDTQYF
TRBJ2-6 | TRBV28 | CASSLLGQGVSGANVLTF
TRBJ2-5 | TRBV9 | CASSVGQAVETQYF
TRBJ1-3 | TRBV20-1 | CSASDGYTIYF
TRBJ2-7 | TRBV12-3/TRBV12-4 | CASSSELDRGIDEQYF
TRBJ2-7 | TRBV6-2/TRBV6-3 | CASSKLSGADKQYF
TRBJ2-2 | TRBV30 | CAWSVRVFGELFF
TRBJ2-7 | TRBV6-2/TRBV6-3 | CASSRPGRVNYEQYF
TRBJ2-2 | TRBV4-3 | CASSEVGVAGGHRTGELFF
TRBJ1-5 | TRBV10-2 | CASSEDRTSNQPQHF
TRBJ2-7 | TRBV12-3/TRBV12-4 | CASSFFQVEQYF
TRBJ2-1 | TRBV20-1 | CSADRGQGYNEQFF
TRBJ1-2 | TRBV11-2 | CASSKGTVGFTF
TRBJ1-5 | TRBV12-3/TRBV12-4 | CASSTGGSNQPQHF
TRBJ2-3 | TRBV20-1 | CSPSVGGADTQYF
TRBJ1-2 | TRBV28 | CASRRRQVYGYTF
TRBJ2-1 | TRBV5-6 | CASLAVGAADNEQFF
TRBJ2-5 | TRBV20-1 | CSARDYGRAETQYF
TRBJ2-1 | TRBV5-1 | CASSGGIAGLEQFF
TRBJ2-7 | TRBV24-1 | CATRGLAGVHEQYF
TRBJ2-5 | TRBV19 | CASSPTITGETQYF
TRBJ1-1 | TRBV12-1 | CASSFCHREKKMNTEAFF
TRBJ1-2 | TRBV28 | CASSYGGEGFYGYTF